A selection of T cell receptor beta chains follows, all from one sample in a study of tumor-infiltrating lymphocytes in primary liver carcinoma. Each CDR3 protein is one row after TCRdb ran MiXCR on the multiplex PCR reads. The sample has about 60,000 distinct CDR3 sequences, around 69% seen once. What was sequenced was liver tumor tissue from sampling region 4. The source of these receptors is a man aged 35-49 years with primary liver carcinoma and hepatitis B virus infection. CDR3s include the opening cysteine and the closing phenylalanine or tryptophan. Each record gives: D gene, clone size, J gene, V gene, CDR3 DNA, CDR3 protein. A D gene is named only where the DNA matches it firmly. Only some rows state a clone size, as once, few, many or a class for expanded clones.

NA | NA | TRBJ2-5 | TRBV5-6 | TGTGCCAGCAGCTTTGACCAGCAAGAGGCCCAGTACTTT | CASSFDQQEAQYF
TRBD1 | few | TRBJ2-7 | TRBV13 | TGTGCCAGCAGCTTAGCGCTGGGACAGGGGCGCTTCCAGCAGTACTTC | CASSLALGQGRFQQYF
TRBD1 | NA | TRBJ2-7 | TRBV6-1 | TGTGCCGGCAGTCGTACAAAGACAGGGGGCGTTAAGCAGTACTTC | CAGSRTKTGGVKQYF
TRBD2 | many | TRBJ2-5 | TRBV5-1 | TGCGCCAGCAGCTTGTCGGGACTAGCGGAGACCCAGTACTTC | CASSLSGLAETQYF
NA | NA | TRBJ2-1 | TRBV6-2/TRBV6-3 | TGTGCCAGCAGTTACGGTCGGGATTACAATGAGCAGTTCTTC | CASSYGRDYNEQFF
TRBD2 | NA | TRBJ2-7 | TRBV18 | TGTGCCAGCTCACCGCAGGGACTAGCGGGAGAAAGGCTTCGGCTCGAGCAGTACTTC | CASSPQGLAGERLRLEQYF
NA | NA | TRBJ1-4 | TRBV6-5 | TGTGCCAGCAGTTACCGGGGGTCAGATGAAAAACTGTTTTTT | CASSYRGSDEKLFF
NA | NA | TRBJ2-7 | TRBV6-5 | TGTGCCAGCAGTTACGGAGGGGGAATGGGCTGGCAGTACTTC | CASSYGGGMGWQYF
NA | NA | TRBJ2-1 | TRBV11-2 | TGTGCCAGCATCTTATACCGGCTAGTTACTGAGCAGTTTTTC | CASILYRLVTEQFF
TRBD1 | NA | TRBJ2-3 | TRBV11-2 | TGTGCTAGCAGCTTACCCGAACAGGGGCCGGATATGCAGTATTTT | CASSLPEQGPDMQYF
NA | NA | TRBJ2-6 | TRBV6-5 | TGTGCCATCACCGAGTGGGGGACCAACGTCGTGACTTTC | CAITEWGTNVVTF
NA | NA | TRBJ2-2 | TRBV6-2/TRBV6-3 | TGTGCCAGCACTACCCCCGGGGGCGGGAGCCCCGGGGAGCTGTTTTTT | CASTTPGGGSPGELFF
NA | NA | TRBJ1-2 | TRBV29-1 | TGCAGCGTTAAAGCACCAGGAGTTGGTGGCTACACCTTC | CSVKAPGVGGYTF
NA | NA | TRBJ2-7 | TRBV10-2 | TGCGCTAGCAGTGTGGGGGGCTACGAGCAGCACTTC | CASSVGGYEQHF
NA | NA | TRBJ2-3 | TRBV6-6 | TGTGCCAATAGCCACGGCACTTACGTCCCAGATACGCAGTATTTT | CANSHGTYVPDTQYF
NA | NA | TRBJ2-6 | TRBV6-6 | TGTGCCAGCAGTTACTCGAACTCTGGAGCCAACGTCCCGACTTTC | CASSYSNSGANVPTF
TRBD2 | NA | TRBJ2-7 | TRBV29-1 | TGCAGCGTTGATGCTAGCGGGAGCTATGAGCAGTACTTC | CSVDASGSYEQYF
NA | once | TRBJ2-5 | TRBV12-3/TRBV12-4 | TGTGTCAGCAGTTTAACGGTTGAAGGGACCCAGTACTTC | CVSSLTVEGTQYF
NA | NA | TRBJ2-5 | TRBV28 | TGTGCCAGCAACCTGTCGACAGGAGAAGAGACCCAGTATTTC | CASNLSTGEETQYF
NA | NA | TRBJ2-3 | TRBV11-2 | TGTGCCTGCAGCTTAGAGATGAGGGGCAATCAGCCCCAGTATTTT | CACSLEMRGNQPQYF
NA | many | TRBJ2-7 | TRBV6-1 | TGTGCCAGCAGTGTCGCACAGGGAGACTACGAGCAGTACTTC | CASSVAQGDYEQYF
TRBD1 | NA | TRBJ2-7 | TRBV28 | TGTGCCAGCGACATATTAGGGACAGGGGACTACGAGCGGTACTTC | CASDILGTGDYERYF
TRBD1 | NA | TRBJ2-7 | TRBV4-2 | TGTGCCAGCTGCCAAGGGGGCTTGGCGGGCGAGCGGTACTTC | CASCQGGLAGERYF
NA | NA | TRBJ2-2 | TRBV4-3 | TGTGCCAGCAGCCAATCACCTAACGGGAACACCGGGGAGCTGTTTTTT | CASSQSPNGNTGELFF
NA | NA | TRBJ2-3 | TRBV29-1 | TGCAGCATTGGCTTCGACACCGATACGCAGTATTTT | CSIGFDTDTQYF
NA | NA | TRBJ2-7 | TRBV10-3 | TGTGACATTAGGGACCAATCGCCCTCCGAGCAGTACTTC | CDIRDQSPSEQYF
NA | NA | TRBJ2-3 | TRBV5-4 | TGTGACAGCAGCTCGAGCGGAGGGAGCACGGATACGCAGTATTTT | CDSSSSGGSTDTQYF
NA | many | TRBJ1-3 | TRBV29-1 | TGCAGCGTTGAGGGAGATGGAAACACCATATATTTT | CSVEGDGNTIYF
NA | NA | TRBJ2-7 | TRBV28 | TGTGCCAACAGTTATTACGGTTCCTACAAGCAGTACTTC | CANSYYGSYKQYF
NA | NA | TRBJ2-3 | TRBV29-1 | TGCAGCGTTGGAGCGGTGGCAGCGGGAGATACGCAGTATTTT | CSVGAVAAGDTQYF
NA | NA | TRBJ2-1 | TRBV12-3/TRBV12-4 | TGTGCCAGCAGTTTCCTGGGGACCGTCAATAAGCAGTTCTTC | CASSFLGTVNKQFF
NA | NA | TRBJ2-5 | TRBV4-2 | TGTGCCAGCAGCCTGAGGATCCAAGAGACCCAGTACTTT | CASSLRIQETQYF
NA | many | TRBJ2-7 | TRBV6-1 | TGTGCCAGCAGTGATTGGGTAAGCCCCCACCACGAGGGCGAGCAGTACTTC | CASSDWVSPHHEGEQYF
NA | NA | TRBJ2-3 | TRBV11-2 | TGTGCCAGCAGCTTGAGGGTCACTAGTGGGACTAGCACAGATACGCAGTATTTT | CASSLRVTSGTSTDTQYF
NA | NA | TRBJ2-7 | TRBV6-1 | TGTGACAGCAGTGATTGGGTAAGCCCCCACCTCGAGGGCGAGCAGTACTTC | CDSSDWVSPHLEGEQYF
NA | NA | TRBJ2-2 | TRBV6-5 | TGTGCCAGCAGTTATCCCCCAACCGTGGAGTTGTTTTTT | CASSYPPTVELFF
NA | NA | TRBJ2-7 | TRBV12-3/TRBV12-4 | TGTGCCAGCAGTCTCCCTTCGGGTGGGCAGTACTTC | CASSLPSGGQYF
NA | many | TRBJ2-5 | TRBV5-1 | TGCGCCAGCGGAGGGGGACAGTCCGTCCTGTACCAAGAGACCCAGTACTTC | CASGGGQSVLYQETQYF
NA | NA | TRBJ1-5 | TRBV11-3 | TGTGCCAGCAGTGACAGCTATAGCAATCTGCCCCAGCATTTT | CASSDSYSNLPQHF
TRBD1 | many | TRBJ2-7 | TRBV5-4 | TGTGCCAGCAGCCAGGGACAGGGAGTCTACGAGCAGTACTTC | CASSQGQGVYEQYF
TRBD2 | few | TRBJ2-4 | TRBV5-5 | TGTGCCAGCAGCTTAAGGACTAGTGGGAATATTCAGTACTTC | CASSLRTSGNIQYF
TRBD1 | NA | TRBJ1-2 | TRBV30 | TGTACCTGGAGTAAAGGGACAGCCCTAAACTGTGGCTACACCTTC | CTWSKGTALNCGYTF
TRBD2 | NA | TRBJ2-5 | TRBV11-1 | TGTGCCAGTACCCTCACGGTACTAGCGGGAGAGACCCAATACTTC | CASTLTVLAGETQYF
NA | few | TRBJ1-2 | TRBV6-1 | TGTGCCAGCATTGAAATTCGGGATAACTATGGCTACACCTTC | CASIEIRDNYGYTF
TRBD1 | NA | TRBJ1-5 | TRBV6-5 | TGTGCCAGCAGTTACTCGGGGACAGGCAATCAGCCCCAGCATTTT | CASSYSGTGNQPQHF
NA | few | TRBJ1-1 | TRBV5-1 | TGCGCCAGCAGCTTGGACGGCACGAACACTGAAGCTTTCTTT | CASSLDGTNTEAFF
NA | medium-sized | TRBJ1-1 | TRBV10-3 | TGTGCCATCAGTGAGGAGGACTTCACTGAAGCTTTCTTT | CAISEEDFTEAFF
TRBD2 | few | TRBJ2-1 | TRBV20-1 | TGCAGGGGGACTAGCGGGATTAATGAGCAGTTCTTC | CRGTSGINEQFF
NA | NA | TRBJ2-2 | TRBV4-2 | TGTGCCAACAGCACATGGGGTTACACCAGGGAGCTGTTTTTT | CANSTWGYTRELFF
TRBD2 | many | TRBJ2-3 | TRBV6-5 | TGTGCCAGCAACCCTAGCGGGTCTGGCACAGATACGCAGTATTTT | CASNPSGSGTDTQYF
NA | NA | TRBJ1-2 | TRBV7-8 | TGTGCCAGCACCCGAGACACGAATAATGACTATGGCTACACATTC | CASTRDTNNDYGYTF
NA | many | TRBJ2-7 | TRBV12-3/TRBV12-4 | TGTGCCAGCAGCTTCACTGATTACGAGCAGTACTTC | CASSFTDYEQYF
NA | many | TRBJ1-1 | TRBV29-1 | TGCAGCGCATCGGGGGGGTGGGCTATGAACACTGAAGCTCTCTTT | CSASGGWAMNTEALF
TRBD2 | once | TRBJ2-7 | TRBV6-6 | TGTGCCAACAGTTCAAGCCGGGAGGTCTCCTGCGAGCGGTACTTC | CANSSSREVSCERYF
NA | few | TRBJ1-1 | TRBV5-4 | TGTGCCAGCAGCACGTCGACCGCCCGGGACACTGAAGCTTTCTTT | CASSTSTARDTEAFF